This TCR beta chain was recovered during a study of T cell changes during pregnancy in multiple sclerosis. The assay was immunoSEQ multiplex PCR, and TCRdb's table has in-frame clones only and misses some. The sample includes roughly 29,000 clones, 70% to 90% of them seen just once. Per the germline V gene, CDR1 is MNHEY and CDR2 is SMNVEV (reference sequence). The V end was cut by 5 bases, the J end by 4 bases, with 17 bases between. The CDR3 covers 15 residues. The clonotype originates from a female donor with multiple sclerosis, enrolled in a pregnancy study. This chain connects TRBV27 to TRBJ1-1; maybe TRBD1 (6 bases). Specimen: CD8+ T cells from peripheral blood mononuclear cells, collected before pregnancy. The CDR3 spells CASSKGGGRGTEAFF. CDR3 DNA sequence: TGTGCCAGCAGTAAAGGCGGAGGCAGGGGCACTGAAGCTTTCTTT.